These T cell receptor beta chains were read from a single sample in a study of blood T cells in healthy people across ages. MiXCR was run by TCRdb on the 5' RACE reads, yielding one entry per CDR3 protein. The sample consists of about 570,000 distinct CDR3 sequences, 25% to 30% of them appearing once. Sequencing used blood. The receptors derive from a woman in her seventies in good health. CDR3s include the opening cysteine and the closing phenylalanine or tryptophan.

CSVPNRGLNTEAFF | TRBJ1-1 | TRBV20-1
CSIGQGASTDTQYF | TRBJ2-3 | TRBV29-1
CASSEGQPGNEQYF | NA | TRBV5-1
CASSADRAGNQPQHF | TRBJ1-5 | TRBV2
CASSRRTAEKLFF | TRBJ1-4 | TRBV5-5
CSVAPHGRAIQETQYF | TRBJ2-5 | TRBV29-1
CAISEELENYGYTF | TRBJ1-2 | TRBV10-3
CAWSPTGSGGRYEQYF | NA | TRBV30
CSARDSRGPQETQYF | TRBJ2-5 | TRBV20-1
CASSGRGLLTDTQYF | TRBJ2-3 | TRBV4-1
CASKEVEELFF | TRBJ1-4 | TRBV6-2/TRBV6-3
CSALRDYQETQYF | TRBJ2-5 | TRBV20-1
CASSLAVFAQGPEAFF | TRBJ1-1 | TRBV5-5
CSARLAGRNQETQYF | TRBJ2-5 | TRBV20-1
CASTRQGAIGGYTF | TRBJ1-2 | TRBV11-3
CAISEYPQGLSYGYTF | TRBJ1-2 | TRBV10-3